The entry below describes one TCR beta chain. Its antigen is still unknown. Base qualities are not at hand, and no much larger clone is one base apart. This specimen belongs to a study of blood T cell repertoires in COVID-19 (dated by TCRdb to 2020 to 2021). For the study in its entirety: Samples from collaborators originated in the United States, Italy and Spain and spanned both the acute and convalescent phases of COVID-19. HLA class I and class II types, where available, came from metadata supplied by the sample provider rather than from assay-based typing. The prospective study material was composed of cDNA or gDNA derived from T cells, B-cell-depleted T cells, or PBMCs. A de-identified subject ID, COVID-19 status, age in years and sex were almost always included in the sample metadata. A freely available public database, intended as a resource for researchers studying the immune response to SARS-CoV-2, is where the repertoires were released. The dataset comprised deeply sampled blood TCRbeta repertoires from subjects exposed to, actively infected with, or recovered from COVID-19. Samples were obtained from the ongoing ImmuneRACE study (first 160 participants) and from about 1,300 subjects provided by 6 global collaborators. Overall study results and their limits: Clinical and demographic metadata were provided uncurated, with the amount varying by source and participant.

Here V drops 1 base and J drops 5 bases, and the junction holds 5 bases not matched to any gene. Including the terminal cysteine and phenylalanine, the CDR3 comprises 14 residues. Only CDR3 DNA is held: 42 bases, read in frame from base 1. Per the germline V gene, MNHNS is the CDR1 and SASEGT is the CDR2. Whole blood was collected in K2EDTA tubes by collaborating institutions according to the institutions' own protocols. For TCRbeta analysis, collaborators shipped samples as frozen whole blood, isolated PBMCs, or DNA extracted from either of those sample types. The immunoSEQ Assay, a bias-controlled multiplex PCR, was used to amplify TCRbeta CDR3 regions from genomic DNA. The paper's processing steps were these. Nucleated cell counts per sample were estimated from amplification of reference gene primers within the assay. Sequence reads were collapsed and filtered to measure the absolute abundance of every unique TCRbeta CDR3 rearrangement. Productive Simpson clonality was computed per sample as the square root of Simpson's diversity index over productive rearrangements. Entries here come from immuneACCESS through TCRdb and include only in-frame sequences with V and J called. Some clones fail to appear in such tables; in the studies checked, an unresolved V gene covers under half of the shortfall, and the cause of the remainder is unknown. That table furnishes V, J and clone size, whereas the DNA furnished D and trimming. This sample has about 320,000 clones in its table, and approximately 85% of those were observed once. The top ten clones comprise 7.2% of the sample.

The chain links TRBV6-1 with TRBJ2-7, with 7 junctional bases fitting TRBD1. Sequences were obtained from peripheral blood. The TCR sequence derives from a human donor in a cohort sampled during active COVID-19. Here the CDR3 is given as CASSEGRGRDEQYF. At the DNA level, the sequence is TGTGCCAGCAGTGAAGGCAGGGGGAGAGACGAGCAGTACTTC.